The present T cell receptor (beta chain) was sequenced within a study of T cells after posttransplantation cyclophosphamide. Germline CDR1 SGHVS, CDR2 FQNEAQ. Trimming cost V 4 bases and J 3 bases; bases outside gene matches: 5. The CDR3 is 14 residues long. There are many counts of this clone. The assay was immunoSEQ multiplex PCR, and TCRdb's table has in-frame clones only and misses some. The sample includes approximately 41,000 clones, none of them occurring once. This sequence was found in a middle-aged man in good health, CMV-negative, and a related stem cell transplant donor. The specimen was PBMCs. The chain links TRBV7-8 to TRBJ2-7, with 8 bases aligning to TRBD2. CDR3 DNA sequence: TGTGCCAGCAGCTCTAACGGGGGGGGCTACGAGCAGTACTTC. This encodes CASSSNGGGYEQYF.